This T cell receptor (beta chain) was captured by sequencing in a study of T cell repertoires in cytomegalovirus infection. Across the whole study: HLA-B-restricted CMV epitopes that are well studied, plus recently identified HLA-C-restricted ones, were used by the study.

Trimming shortened V by 5 bases and J by 4 bases, and 15 bases separated the two germline ends. The CDR3 sequence is 14 residues long. Germline assignment: CDR1 SGHVS and CDR2 FNYEAQ. Points from the study as a whole: The response measured ex vivo was dominated by TCR beta clonotypes (HLA-C-restricted and CMV-specific).

Notes on this clonotype: Its specificity is not known.

TCRdb reanalysed the reads using MiXCR and keeps one entry per CDR3 protein. The table records 830,000 or so distinct CDR3 sequences, around a third of them present only once. This receptor was identified in a human donor in good health (CMV status not recorded). Some clones in this sample may be carry-over from other donors' samples. The material sequenced was cultured CD8+ T cells from PBMCs, taken from culture after CMV antigen stimulation. The genes are TRBV7-6 and TRBJ2-7; tentative D call: TRBD1 (6 bases). CDR3 nucleotides: TGTGCCAGCAGCCTTCGACAGGACTCTTACGAGCAGTACGTC. Encoded protein: CASSLRQDSYEQYV.